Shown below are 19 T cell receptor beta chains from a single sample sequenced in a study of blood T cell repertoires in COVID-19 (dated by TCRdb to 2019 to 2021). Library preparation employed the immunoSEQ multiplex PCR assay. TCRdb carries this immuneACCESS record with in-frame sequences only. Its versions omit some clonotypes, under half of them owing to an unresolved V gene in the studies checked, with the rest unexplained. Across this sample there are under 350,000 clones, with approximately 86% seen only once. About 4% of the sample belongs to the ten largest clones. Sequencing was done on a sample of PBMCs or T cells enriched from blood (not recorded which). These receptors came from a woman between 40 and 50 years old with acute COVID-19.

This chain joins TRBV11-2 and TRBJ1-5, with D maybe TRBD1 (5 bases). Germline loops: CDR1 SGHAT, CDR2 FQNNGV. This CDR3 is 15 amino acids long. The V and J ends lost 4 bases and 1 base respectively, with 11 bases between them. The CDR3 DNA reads TGTGCCAGCAGCTGGCAGGGATTGAGCAATCAGCCCCAGCATTTT. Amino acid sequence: CASSWQGLSNQPQHF.

The CDR3 bases are TGCGCCAGCAGCTTGGGGCAAACCTCGGGACATCGAAGAGGCGATACGCAGTATTTT. Amino acids: CASSLGQTSGHRRGDTQYF. This sequence joins TRBV5-1 and TRBJ2-3; D perhaps matches TRBD1 (6 bases). Germline-derived CDR1 and CDR2 are SGHRS and YFSETQ. The germline V and J ends were trimmed by 0 bases and 6 bases, with 26 bases remaining between them. The CDR3 is 19 residues long.

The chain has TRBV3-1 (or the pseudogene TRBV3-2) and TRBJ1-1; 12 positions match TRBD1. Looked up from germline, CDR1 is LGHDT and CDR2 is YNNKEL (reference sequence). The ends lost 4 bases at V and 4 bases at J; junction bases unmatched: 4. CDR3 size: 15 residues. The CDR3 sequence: CASSLRGQGATEAFF. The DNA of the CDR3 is TGTGCCAGCAGCCTGCGGGGACAGGGGGCCACTGAAGCTTTCTTT.

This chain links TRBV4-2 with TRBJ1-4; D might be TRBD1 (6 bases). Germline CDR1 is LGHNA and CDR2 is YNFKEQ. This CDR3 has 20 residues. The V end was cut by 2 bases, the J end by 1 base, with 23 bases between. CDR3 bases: TGTGCCAGCAGCCAACCATACATACTAGGGGGACCGGGAACTAATGAAAAACTGTTTTTT. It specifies CASSQPYILGGPGTNEKLFF.

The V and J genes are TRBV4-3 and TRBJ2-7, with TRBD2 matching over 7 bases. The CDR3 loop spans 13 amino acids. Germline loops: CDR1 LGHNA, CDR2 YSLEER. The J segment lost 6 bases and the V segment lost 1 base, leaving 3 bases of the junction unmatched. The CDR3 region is CASSQAGGGEQYF. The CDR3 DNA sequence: TGCGCCAGCAGCCAAGCGGGAGGTGGCGAGCAGTACTTC.

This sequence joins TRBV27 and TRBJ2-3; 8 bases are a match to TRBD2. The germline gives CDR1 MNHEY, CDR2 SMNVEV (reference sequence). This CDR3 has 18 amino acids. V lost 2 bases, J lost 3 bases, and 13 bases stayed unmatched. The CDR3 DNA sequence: TGTGCCAGCAGTTTAAGAGCGGGAGAGTGGATTGGTACAGATACGCAGTATTTT. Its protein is CASSLRAGEWIGTDTQYF.

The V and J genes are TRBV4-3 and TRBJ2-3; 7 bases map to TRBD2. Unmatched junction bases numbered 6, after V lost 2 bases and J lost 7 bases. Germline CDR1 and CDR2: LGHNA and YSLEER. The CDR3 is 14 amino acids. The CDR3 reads CASSQRTSLYTQYF. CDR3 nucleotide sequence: TGCGCCAGCAGCCAACGGACTAGTCTATATACGCAGTATTTT.

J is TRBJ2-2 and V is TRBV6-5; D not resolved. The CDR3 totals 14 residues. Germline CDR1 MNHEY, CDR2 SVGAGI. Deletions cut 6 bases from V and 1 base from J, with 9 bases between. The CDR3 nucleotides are TGTGCCAGCAGCGAGAGCCTGAACACCGGGGAGCTGTTTTTT. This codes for CASSESLNTGELFF.

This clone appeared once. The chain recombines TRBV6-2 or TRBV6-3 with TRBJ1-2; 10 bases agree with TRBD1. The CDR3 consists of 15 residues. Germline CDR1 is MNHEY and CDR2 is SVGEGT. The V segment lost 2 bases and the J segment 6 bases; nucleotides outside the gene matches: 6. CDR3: CASSYLLGTGDGYTF. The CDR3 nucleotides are TGTGCCAGCAGTTACCTACTCGGGACAGGGGATGGCTACACCTTC.

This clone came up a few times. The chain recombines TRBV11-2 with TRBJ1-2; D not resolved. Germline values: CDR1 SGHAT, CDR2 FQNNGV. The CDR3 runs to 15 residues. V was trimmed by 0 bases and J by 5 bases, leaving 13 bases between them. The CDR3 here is CASSLDPAGIYGYTF. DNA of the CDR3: TGTGCCAGCAGCTTAGATCCGGCAGGAATTTATGGCTACACCTTC.

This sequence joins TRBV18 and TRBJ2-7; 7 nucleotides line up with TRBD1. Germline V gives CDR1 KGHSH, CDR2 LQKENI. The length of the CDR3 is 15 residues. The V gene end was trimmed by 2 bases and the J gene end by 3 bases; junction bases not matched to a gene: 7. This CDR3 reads CASSPWQGDFYEQYF. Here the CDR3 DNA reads TGTGCCAGCTCACCATGGCAGGGGGATTTCTACGAGCAGTACTTC. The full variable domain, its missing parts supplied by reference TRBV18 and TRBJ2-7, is NAGVMQNPRHLVRRRGQEARLRCSPMKGHSHVYWYRQLPEEGLKFMVYLQKENIIDESGMPKERFSAEFPKEGPSILRIQQVVRGDSAAYFCASSPWQGDFYEQYFGPGTRLTVT.

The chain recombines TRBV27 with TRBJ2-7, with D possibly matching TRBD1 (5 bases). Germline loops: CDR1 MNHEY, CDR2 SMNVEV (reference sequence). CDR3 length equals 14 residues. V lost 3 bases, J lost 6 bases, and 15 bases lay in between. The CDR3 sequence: CASSLWQGSSEQYF. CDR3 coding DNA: TGTGCCAGCAGTTTGTGGCAGGGTTCTTCCGAGCAGTACTTC.

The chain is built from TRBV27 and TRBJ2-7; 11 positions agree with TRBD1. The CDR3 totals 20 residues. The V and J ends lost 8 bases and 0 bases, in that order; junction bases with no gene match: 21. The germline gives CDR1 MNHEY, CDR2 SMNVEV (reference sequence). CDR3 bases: TGTGCCAGCCAGGGACTCCAGCCCGGGACAGGGGGGGCTCACTCCTACGAGCAGTACTTC. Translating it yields CASQGLQPGTGGAHSYEQYF.

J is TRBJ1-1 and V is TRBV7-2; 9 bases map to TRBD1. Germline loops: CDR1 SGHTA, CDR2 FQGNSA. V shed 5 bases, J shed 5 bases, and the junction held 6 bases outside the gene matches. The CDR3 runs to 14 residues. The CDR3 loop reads CASSGDRVGTEAFF. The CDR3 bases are TGTGCCAGCAGCGGGGACAGGGTGGGGACTGAAGCTTTCTTT.

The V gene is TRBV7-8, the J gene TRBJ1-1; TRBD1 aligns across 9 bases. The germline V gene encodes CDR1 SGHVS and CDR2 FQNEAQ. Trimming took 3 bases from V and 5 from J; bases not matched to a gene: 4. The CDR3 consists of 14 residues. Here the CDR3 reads CASSLGQGKTEAFF. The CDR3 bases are TGTGCCAGCAGCTTGGGACAGGGTAAGACTGAAGCTTTCTTT.

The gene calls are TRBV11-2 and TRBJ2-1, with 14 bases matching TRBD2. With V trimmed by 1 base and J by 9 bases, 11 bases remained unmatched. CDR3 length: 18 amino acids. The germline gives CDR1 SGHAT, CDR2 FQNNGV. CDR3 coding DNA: TGTGCCAGCAGCTTAGGACTAGCGGGAGGGCCGGGAAACATTGAGCAGTTCTTC. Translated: CASSLGLAGGPGNIEQFF.

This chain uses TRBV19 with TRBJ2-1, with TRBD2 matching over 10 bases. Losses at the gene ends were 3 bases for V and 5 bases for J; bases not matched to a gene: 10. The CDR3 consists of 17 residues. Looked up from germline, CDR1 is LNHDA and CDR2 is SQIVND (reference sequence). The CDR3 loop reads CASSISTSGRGNNEQFF. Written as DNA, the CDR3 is TGTGCCAGTAGTATTAGTACCAGCGGGAGGGGGAACAATGAGCAGTTCTTC. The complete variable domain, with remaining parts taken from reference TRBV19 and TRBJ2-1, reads DGGITQSPKYLFRKEGQNVTLSCEQNLNHDAMYWYRQDPGQGLRLIYYSQIVNDFQKGDIAEGYSVSREKKESFPLTVTSAQKNPTAFYLCASSISTSGRGNNEQFFGPGTRLTVL.

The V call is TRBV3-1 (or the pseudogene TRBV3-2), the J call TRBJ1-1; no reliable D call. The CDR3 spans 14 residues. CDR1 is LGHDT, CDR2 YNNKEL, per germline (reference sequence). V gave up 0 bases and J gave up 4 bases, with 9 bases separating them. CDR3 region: CASSQDPPLTEAFF. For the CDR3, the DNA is TGTGCCAGCAGCCAAGATCCCCCACTCACTGAAGCTTTCTTT.

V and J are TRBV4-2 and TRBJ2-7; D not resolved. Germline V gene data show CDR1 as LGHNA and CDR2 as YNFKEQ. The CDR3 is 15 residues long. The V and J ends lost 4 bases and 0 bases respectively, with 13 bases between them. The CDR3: CASSPGGLSSYEQYF. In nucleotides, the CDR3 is TGTGCCAGCAGCCCGGGTGGCCTCAGCTCCTACGAGCAGTACTTC.